These 6 T cell receptor beta chains were all obtained from the same sample, sequenced in a study of shared clonotypes between healthy human individuals. Method: immunoSEQ multiplex PCR; TCRdb's copy keeps in-frame clones and lacks some. The sample holds over 1.4 million clones, approximately 97% seen once. Sample: naive CD4+ T cells sorted from blood. The subset is: CD45RA+ positively selected. These receptors originate from a man aged 25-45 years in good health.

The chain employs TRBV7-9 and TRBJ1-2; no clear D gene. The CDR3 spans 15 residues. V lost 1 base to trimming and J lost 2 bases, with 11 bases between them. CDR1 SEHNR and CDR2 FQNEAQ come from the germline V gene (reference sequence). The CDR3 region is CASSLGGRVNYGYTF. The CDR3, as DNA: TGTGCCAGCAGCTTAGGCGGCAGAGTAAACTATGGCTACACCTTC.

J is TRBJ2-7 and V is TRBV4-2, with D tentatively TRBD2 (6 bases). The CDR3 contains 15 residues. CDR1 and CDR2 (germline): LGHNA, YNFKEQ. V was pared by 1 base and J by 0 bases, with 10 bases between. CDR3: CASSQAGTYSYEQYF. DNA for the CDR3: TGTGCCAGCAGCCAAGCCGGGACTTACTCCTACGAGCAGTACTTC.

V is TRBV4-2 and J is TRBJ1-2, with no clear D. Germline CDR1 and CDR2: LGHNA and YNFKEQ. The CDR3 spans 15 residues. The ends were cut back, 0 bases at V and 4 bases at J, with 12 bases in the middle. In nucleotides, the CDR3 is TGTGCCAGCAGCCAAGAGTTGCCGGGGAGCTATGGCTACACCTTC. Translation: CASSQELPGSYGYTF.

The chain couples TRBV30 to TRBJ2-3; possibly TRBD1 for D (6 bases). V was clipped by 7 bases and J by 2 bases, with 10 bases between them. CDR1 and CDR2 from the germline V gene are GTSNPN and SVGIG (reference sequence). The CDR3 covers 12 residues. CDR3 bases: TGTGCCTTTGACAGGCTCACAGATACGCAGTATTTT. This sequence encodes CAFDRLTDTQYF. Together with reference TRBV30 and TRBJ2-3, the CDR3 gives the full variable domain: SQTIHQWPATLVQPVGSPLSLECTVEGTSNPNLYWYRQAAGRGLQLLFYSVGIGQISSEVPQNLSASRPQDRQFILSSKKLLLSDSGFYLCAFDRLTDTQYFGPGTRLTVL.

The chain carries TRBV5-4 and TRBJ2-5, with D unclear. The germline CDR1 and CDR2 sequences are SGHNT and YYREEE (reference sequence). Between the trimmed V and J ends, which lost 2 bases and 5 bases, there was a span of 10 bases. The CDR3 consists of 13 residues. Written as DNA, the CDR3 is TGTGCCAGCAGCTTTGGGGTGGGGGAGACCCAGTACTTC. Protein sequence: CASSFGVGETQYF.

Concerning this clone itself: Within the sample, other DNA sequences also encode this same CDR3. V gene TRBV5-1 combines with J gene TRBJ2-7; a possible D gene is TRBD1 (5 bases). V dropped 0 bases and J dropped 2 bases, with 6 bases sitting between them. Germline loops: CDR1 SGHRS, CDR2 YFSETQ. The CDR3 has 13 amino acids. The CDR3 DNA reads TGCGCCAGCAGCTTGGCAGGGACCTACGAGCAGTACTTC. It yields the protein CASSLAGTYEQYF.